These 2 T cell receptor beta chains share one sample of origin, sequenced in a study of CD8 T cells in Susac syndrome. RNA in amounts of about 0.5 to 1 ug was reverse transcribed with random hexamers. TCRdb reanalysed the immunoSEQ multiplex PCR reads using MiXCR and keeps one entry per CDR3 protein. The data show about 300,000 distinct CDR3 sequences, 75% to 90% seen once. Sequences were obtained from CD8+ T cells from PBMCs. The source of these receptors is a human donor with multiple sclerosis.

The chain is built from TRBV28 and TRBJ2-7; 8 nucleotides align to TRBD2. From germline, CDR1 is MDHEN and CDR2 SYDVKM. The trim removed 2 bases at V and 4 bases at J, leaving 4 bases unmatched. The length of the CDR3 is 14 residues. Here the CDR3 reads CASSLAEREYEQYF. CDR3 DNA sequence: TGTGCCAGCAGTTTAGCGGAGCGGGAGTACGAGCAGTACTTC.

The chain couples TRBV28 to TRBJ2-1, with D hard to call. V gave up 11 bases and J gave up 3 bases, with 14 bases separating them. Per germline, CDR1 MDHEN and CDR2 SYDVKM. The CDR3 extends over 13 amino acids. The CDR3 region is CAAGSWDYNEQFF. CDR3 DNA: TGTGCCGCCGGGTCATGGGACTACAATGAGCAGTTCTTC. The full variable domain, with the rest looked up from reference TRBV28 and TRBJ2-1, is DVKVTQSSRYLVKRTGEKVFLECVQDMDHENMFWYRQDPGLGLRLIYFSYDVKMKEKGDIPEGYSVSREKKERFSLILESASTNQTSMYLCAAGSWDYNEQFFGPGTRLTVL.